The text below deals with one T cell receptor beta chain. The authors' processing: Amplified reference gene primers provided the basis for estimating nucleated cell counts. Measured with immunoSEQ multiplex PCR; TCRdb has only the in-frame clones, and not every one. D and trimming come from the DNA, and the V and J calls and clone size come from that table. The sample has fewer than 95,000 clones, approximately 90% seen once. The data derive from a study of blood T cell repertoires in COVID-19. The overall study: COVID-19 samples, acute and convalescent, were from the United States, Italy and Spain. T cells, B-cell-depleted T cells, or PBMCs supplied cDNA or gDNA.

Trimming removed 3 bases at V and 2 bases at J, with 11 bases between. CDR3 size: 14 residues. Germline values: CDR1 PRHDT, CDR2 FYEKMQ (reference sequence). The TCR sequence derives from a man in his 60s with acute or convalescent COVID-19. The chain links TRBV13 to TRBJ2-7, with D perhaps matching TRBD1 (5 bases). Sample: peripheral blood. CDR3 region: CASSFRVGAYEQYF. The CDR3 DNA is TGTGCCAGCAGCTTCAGGGTTGGGGCCTACGAGCAGTACTTC.